The 27 T cell receptor beta chains below all came from one sample that was sequenced in a study of T cell responses to AZD1222 COVID-19 vaccine. Generated by immunoSEQ multiplex PCR, the TCRdb table keeps only in-frame clones and is missing some. The sample shows about 270,000 clones, about 94% of them seen only once. The material sequenced was peripheral blood, taken 28 days after the second AZD1222 dose. These receptors were obtained from an adult who received the AZD1222 COVID-19 vaccine.

The rearrangement uses TRBV4-1 and TRBJ2-1, with 14 bases matching TRBD2. Germline values: CDR1 MGHRA, CDR2 YSYEKL. J was trimmed by 9 bases and V by 6 bases; bases with no gene match: 7. This CDR3 is built from 15 residues. CDR3 in DNA: TGCGCCAGCAGACCGGGACTAGCGGGAGTTGGTGAGCAGTTCTTC. Encoded protein: CASRPGLAGVGEQFF.

The rearrangement joins TRBV6-6 to TRBJ1-1; 8 bases match TRBD1. Per germline, CDR1 MNHNY and CDR2 SVGAGI (reference sequence). The ends lost 6 bases at V and 0 bases at J; junction bases unmatched: 6. The CDR3 covers 15 residues. Here the CDR3 DNA reads TGTGCCAGCAGAGACGGACAGGGTGTGAACACTGAAGCTTTCTTT. This translates into CASRDGQGVNTEAFF.

V is TRBV28 and J is TRBJ1-2; D is ambiguous. CDR1 MDHEN and CDR2 SYDVKM come from the germline V gene. The CDR3 consists of 13 residues. Trimming stripped 6 bases from V and 5 bases from J, with 13 bases between. CDR3 region: CASRSLETYGYTF. CDR3 in DNA: TGTGCCAGCAGGTCCCTCGAGACTTATGGCTACACCTTC.

The chain couples TRBV7-2 to TRBJ2-7; D remains unclear. V was shortened by 3 bases and J by 3 bases, with 9 bases between the two germline ends. CDR3 length equals 13 residues. Germline CDR1 reads SGHTA; CDR2 reads FQGNSA. CDR3 nucleotide sequence: TGTGCCAGCAGCTTTAGGAGATTCTACGAGCAGTACTTC. Translating it yields CASSFRRFYEQYF.

The V gene is TRBV5-1, the J gene TRBJ2-5, with 7 bases fitting TRBD1. This CDR3 region has 14 residues. CDR1 and CDR2 (germline): SGHRS, YFSETQ. The J segment lost 3 bases and the V segment lost 4 bases, leaving 6 bases of the junction unmatched. DNA of the CDR3: TGCGCCAGCAGCAGGCCGCAGGGGGAAGAGACCCAGTACTTC. It specifies CASSRPQGEETQYF.

J is TRBJ2-7 and V is TRBV6-5, with 7 bases fitting TRBD1. The V gene's germline CDR1 is MNHEY and CDR2 SVGAGI. V shed 6 bases and J 6 bases; nucleotides not matched to a gene: 11. The length of the CDR3 is 14 residues. DNA for the CDR3: TGTGCCAGCAGACAAATAGACAGGGTCCGCGAGCAGTACTTC. Translation: CASRQIDRVREQYF.

The rearrangement links TRBV27 to TRBJ2-7, with a possible D match to TRBD1 (5 bases). The germline V gene encodes CDR1 MNHEY and CDR2 SMNVEV (reference sequence). This CDR3 is 16 amino acids long. Trimming took off 6 bases at V and 0 bases at J, with 18 bases between the two ends. CDR3 nucleotide sequence: TGTGCCAGCAGGGCCGGCCACGACAGAAACTCCTACGAGCAGTACTTC. This encodes CASRAGHDRNSYEQYF.

The rearrangement joins TRBV10-3 to TRBJ2-7; TRBD2 agrees at 12 bases. Germline V gives CDR1 ENHRY, CDR2 SYGVKD. The V segment lost 11 bases and the J segment 5 bases; nucleotides outside the gene matches: 7. CDR3 size: 13 residues. CDR3 region: CADLLAGGNEQYF. For the CDR3, the DNA is TGTGCCGACCTACTAGCGGGGGGAAACGAGCAGTACTTC.

The rearrangement uses TRBV18 and TRBJ2-7; no clear D gene. Trimming cost V 0 bases and J 2 bases, with 8 bases left between them. This CDR3 spans 14 amino acids. Germline V lookup: CDR1 KGHSH, CDR2 LQKENI. DNA for the CDR3: TGTGCCAGCTCACCACCGGGGTTAACCTACGAGCAGTACTTC. Amino acid sequence: CASSPPGLTYEQYF.

The chain carries TRBV2 and TRBJ1-6; 9 nucleotides align to TRBD1. The CDR3 is made up of 15 amino acids. J was trimmed by 9 bases and V by 6 bases; bases with no gene match: 9. In germline, CDR1 is SNHLY, CDR2 FYNNEI. In nucleotides, the CDR3 is TGTGCCAGCAGGACGGGACAGGGCTCGACTTCACCCCTCCACTTT. Protein sequence: CASRTGQGSTSPLHF.

The rearrangement joins TRBV14 to TRBJ1-6; no clear D. The germline gives CDR1 SGHDN, CDR2 FVKESK. The CDR3 totals 15 residues. Between the trimmed V and J ends, which lost 0 bases and 7 bases, there was a span of 10 bases. Here the CDR3 DNA reads TGTGCCAGCAGCCAAGACAGGCGGCCGAATTCACCCCTCCACTTT. Translation: CASSQDRRPNSPLHF.

The chain recombines TRBV5-1 with TRBJ1-1; tentative D call: TRBD1 (6 bases). Germline CDR1 SGHRS, CDR2 YFSETQ. The CDR3 covers 15 residues. Trimming shortened V by 1 base and J by 4 bases, and 14 bases separated the two germline ends. CDR3 region: CASSLHRVGATEAFF. CDR3 nucleotide sequence: TGCGCCAGCAGCTTGCACAGGGTCGGGGCCACTGAAGCTTTCTTT.

This chain links TRBV5-1 with TRBJ2-4; D gene uncertain. The V gene's germline CDR1 is SGHRS and CDR2 YFSETQ. This CDR3 is built from 14 residues. Trimming stripped 4 bases from V and 1 base from J, with 9 bases between. The CDR3 DNA is TGCGCCAGCAGCGTCCCTGGGGCCAAAAACATTCAGTACTTC. Its protein product is CASSVPGAKNIQYF.

The chain employs TRBV4-1 and TRBJ1-4, with no clear D. Germline CDR1 reads MGHRA; CDR2 reads YSYEKL. V was clipped by 0 bases and J by 4 bases, with 12 bases between them. There are 16 residues in the CDR3. In DNA, the CDR3 is TGCGCCAGCAGCCAAGACCGACCTTTCAATAATGAAAAACTGTTTTTT. As protein: CASSQDRPFNNEKLFF.

The CDR3 nucleotides read TGCGCCAGCAACCGGCAGGGCGCTAACTATGGCTACACCTTC. Protein product: CASNRQGANYGYTF. The rearrangement joins TRBV10-2 to TRBJ1-2; a possible D gene is TRBD1 (5 bases). CDR1 is WSHSY and CDR2 is SAAADI in the germline V gene. The V end was cut by 7 bases, the J end by 0 bases, with 12 bases between. The CDR3 is made up of 14 amino acids.

The rearrangement links TRBV4-1 to TRBJ1-4; no firm D call. The CDR3 has 16 amino acids. V shed 0 bases and J shed 8 bases, with 16 bases lying between them. The germline CDR1 and CDR2 sequences are MGHRA and YSYEKL. CDR3 residues: CASSQERSSLWEKLFF. The CDR3 DNA is TGCGCCAGCAGCCAAGAAAGAAGTTCACTCTGGGAAAAACTGTTTTTT.

This chain connects TRBV5-4 to TRBJ1-2; 9 positions match TRBD1. CDR1 is SGHNT and CDR2 is YYREEE in the germline V gene (reference sequence). V lost 5 bases and J lost 5; bases outside the gene matches: 7. The length of the CDR3 is 14 residues. CDR3 region: CASSPGQGPYGYTF. In nucleotides, the CDR3 is TGTGCCAGCAGTCCGGGACAGGGTCCGTATGGCTACACCTTC.

The rearrangement links TRBV10-3 to TRBJ1-5, with no clear D. Trimming took 2 bases from V and 5 from J, leaving 10 bases between them. The germline V gene has CDR1 ENHRY and CDR2 SYGVKD. The CDR3 is 14 residues long. The DNA for the CDR3 is TGTGCCATCAGTGAGCAAATCGGCGATCAGCCCCAGCATTTT. Protein: CAISEQIGDQPQHF.

The genes are TRBV28 and TRBJ2-7, with D uncertain. The CDR3 loop spans 10 amino acids. Germline-derived CDR1 and CDR2 are MDHEN and SYDVKM. V was pared by 8 bases and J by 2 bases, with 4 bases between. The CDR3 DNA follows: TGTGCCAGCGGCACCTACGAGCAGTACTTC. It is translated as CASGTYEQYF.

V and J are TRBV28 and TRBJ2-1; D may be TRBD1 or TRBD2 (6 bases each). Germline V gives CDR1 MDHEN, CDR2 SYDVKM. Trimming removed 6 bases from V and 1 base from J, with 13 bases in between. The CDR3 is made up of 15 amino acids. The CDR3 spells CASSPTGRSYNEQFF. CDR3 DNA: TGTGCCAGCAGCCCCACAGGGAGGTCCTACAATGAGCAGTTCTTC.

The chain carries TRBV21-1 and TRBJ1-6. TRBV21-1 is described as a pseudogene. CDR3 length equals 14 residues. DNA for the CDR3: TGTGCCACCATCCCGTCGGGGGCGGGATCACCCCTCCACTTT. Translated, it gives CATIPSGAGSPLHF.

This chain joins TRBV6-5 and TRBJ1-6; no reliable D call. Germline loops: CDR1 MNHEY, CDR2 SVGAGI. The CDR3 is made up of 13 amino acids. Deletions cut 11 bases from V and 4 bases from J, with 12 bases between. The CDR3 spells CASKGYYNSPLHF. CDR3 nucleotide sequence: TGTGCCTCAAAAGGATATTATAATTCACCCCTCCACTTT.

The chain recombines TRBV3-1 (or the pseudogene TRBV3-2) with TRBJ2-7; 14 bases fit TRBD2. The CDR3 sequence is 13 residues long. Per germline, CDR1 LGHDT and CDR2 YNNKEL (reference sequence). With 7 bases clipped from V and 8 bases from J, the junction kept 4 bases outside the gene matches. CDR3 nucleotide sequence: TGTGCCAGCACGGGACTAGCGGGAGCGCAGCAGTACTTC. It encodes CASTGLAGAQQYF.

The chain recombines TRBV28 with TRBJ1-1, with 7 bases fitting TRBD1. The V gene end was trimmed by 6 bases and the J gene end by 7 bases; junction bases not matched to a gene: 5. CDR3 length: 12 residues. Germline-derived CDR1 and CDR2 are MDHEN and SYDVKM. The CDR3 coding sequence is TGTGCCAGCAGATTGACAGGGTTTGAAGCTTTCTTT. Translation gives CASRLTGFEAFF. The variable domain in full, completed from reference TRBV28 and TRBJ1-1, reads DVKVTQSSRYLVKRTGEKVFLECVQDMDHENMFWYRQDPGLGLRLIYFSYDVKMKEKGDIPEGYSVSREKKERFSLILESASTNQTSMYLCASRLTGFEAFFGQGTRLTVV.

The CDR3 nucleotides read TGCAGCGCCTCGGCGGAACTAGCCAAAAACATTCAGTACTTC. It is translated as CSASAELAKNIQYF. This sequence joins TRBV29-1 and TRBJ2-4; unclear D gene. Germline CDR1 and CDR2: SQVTM and ANQGSEA. V shed 7 bases and J shed 0 bases, with 13 bases lying between them. This CDR3 has 14 amino acids. Variable domain in full (rest from reference TRBV29-1 and TRBJ2-4): SAVISQKPSRDICQRGTSLTIQCQVDSQVTMMFWYRQQPGQSLTLIATANQGSEATYESGFVIDKFPISRPNLTFSTLTVSNMSPEDSSIYLCSASAELAKNIQYFGAGTRLSVL.

The chain is built from TRBV19 and TRBJ1-3, with D hard to call. V lost 4 bases to trimming and J lost 3 bases, with 7 bases between them. The germline V gene has CDR1 LNHDA and CDR2 SQIVND (reference sequence). CDR3 length: 13 residues. CDR3 sequence (DNA): TGTGCCAGTAGTACCCAAAGTGGAAACACCATATATTTT. Its protein is CASSTQSGNTIYF.

In nucleotides, the CDR3 is TGTGCCAGCAGCCAATTCAACACCGGGGAGCTGTTTTTT. As protein: CASSQFNTGELFF. The chain recombines TRBV14 with TRBJ2-2; D unclear. The CDR3 spans 13 residues. Germline assignment: CDR1 SGHDN and CDR2 FVKESK. Trimming removed 2 bases at V and 2 bases at J, with 3 bases between.